This T cell receptor beta chain was sequenced in a study of naive and memory T cell subsets. The V and J ends lost 5 bases and 0 bases respectively, with 14 bases between them. The V gene's germline CDR1 is SGHVS and CDR2 FQNEAQ. This CDR3 is 17 amino acids long. Amplification of ligated cDNA took four PCR rounds with SP2 and nested alpha and beta constant primers. TCRdb fed the 5' RACE reads into MiXCR, producing one record per CDR3 protein. The repertoire has 25,000 to 35,000 distinct CDR3 sequences, roughly 17% of them found once; the top ten carry 2.6%. The library had UMIs added by 3' ligation of an oligonucleotide to TCR cDNA. Unsorted total RNA, roughly 1 to 1,100 ng, was DNase treated before reverse transcription.

The origin of this receptor is a female donor in good health. This rearrangement joins TRBV7-8 to TRBJ2-6; D possibly corresponds to TRBD1 (6 bases). Here the CDR3 DNA reads TGTGCCAGCAGCCAAACGGGACAACCCTCTGGGGCCAACGTCCTGACTTTC. It translates to CASSQTGQPSGANVLTF. Supplemented by reference TRBV7-8 and TRBJ2-6, the full variable domain reads GAGVSQSPRYKVAKRGQDVALRCDPISGHVSLFWYQQALGQGPEFLTYFQNEAQLDKSGLPSDRFFAERPEGSVSTLKIQRTQQEDSAVYLCASSQTGQPSGANVLTFGAGSRLTVL.